This T cell receptor beta chain was sequenced for a study of ipilimumab plus nivolumab after autologous stem cell transplantation. Turning to this clone: Antigen unknown.

Data came from immunoSEQ multiplex PCR; TCRdb stores just in-frame clones and leaves some out. The sample holds some 17,000 clones; roughly 80% are singletons and the top ten take roughly a tenth. The V segment lost 5 bases and the J segment 7 bases; nucleotides outside the gene matches: 5. CDR1 is SNHLY and CDR2 is FYNNEI in the germline V gene. The length of the CDR3 is 14 residues. General observations from the study: Per the authors, repertoire, Treg and microbiota data justify further study.

The chain carries TRBV2 and TRBJ2-1, with 10 bases that match TRBD2. This sample comprised PBMCs, obtained in a trial of ipilimumab plus nivolumab as post-transplant consolidation. The sequence derives from a male donor with diffuse large B-cell lymphoma. The CDR3 spells CASSPGLANNEQFF. CDR3 bases: TGTGCCAGCAGTCCGGGACTAGCGAATAATGAGCAGTTCTTC.